Here is one T cell receptor beta chain with its context. With a much larger clone just one base away, this may be a read error. The CDR3 totals 12 residues. Deletions cut 9 bases from V and 3 bases from J, with 12 bases between. Germline lookup yields CDR1 SGHTA and CDR2 FQGTGA. The data originate from a study of T cells in Graves' hyperthyroidism and ophthalmopathy. Regions amplified from RNA transcripts were the TCR beta CDR3 regions. The HTBI set primed first-round TCR CDR3 RT-PCR. One entry per CDR3 protein, called by TCRdb with MiXCR from the multiplex PCR reads. The sample shows 200,000 to 300,000 distinct CDR3 sequences, about 16% of them seen only once.

What was sequenced was blood. This receptor was identified in a woman between 18 and 30 years old with Graves' ophthalmopathy. The rearrangement links TRBV7-3 to TRBJ2-7; D is ambiguous. CDR3 amino acids: CARERLFYEQYF. The CDR3 bases are TGTGCCAGAGAGAGACTGTTCTACGAGCAGTACTTC.